What follows describes a single TCR beta chain. What antigen it recognizes has not been identified. There are no base qualities to consult, and no much larger clone falls within one base. This entry belongs to a study of OX40 agonist ivuxolimab in advanced cancers. General notes on the study: Ivuxolimab was a fully human IgG2 agonistic monoclonal antibody targeting the costimulatory receptor OX40 (CD134). Intravenous ivuxolimab was administered to patients every 2 weeks at six dose levels: 0.01, 0.1, 0.3, 1.5, 3 and 10 mg/kg. Of the roughly 54 dose-escalation patients, hepatocellular carcinoma was present in 19, melanoma in around 15, renal cell carcinoma in 9 and head and neck cancer in 9. In the dose-escalation cohort, more than 75% of patients were male, and the mean age was around 60 years, with a range of about 23 to 80. Prior anti-PD-1, anti-PD-L1 or anti-CTLA-4 therapy was permitted, and approximately 40% of dose-escalation patients had received checkpoint inhibitors. Three dose-escalation patients achieved partial responses, one with hepatocellular carcinoma and two with cutaneous melanoma. The purpose of peripheral TCRbeta sequencing was to test whether ivuxolimab changed TCR sequence diversity and led to clonal T-cell expansion. The paper reports the monotherapy dose-escalation portion (N of about 51 patients) of the phase I ivuxolimab trial.

The paper as a whole reports these results and caveats: At doses of 0.1 to 3.0 mg/kg, clonal expansion of both CD4+ and CD8+ blood T cells was observed from baseline to week 6. Low levels of normalized T-cell clonal expansion were also shown by some nonresponding patients. On average, CD8+ T cells showed more expanded clones than CD4+ T cells after ivuxolimab. The antigen specificity of the clonally expanded peripheral T cells was not determined. In partial responders in the 0.1-3.0 mg/kg groups, normalized peripheral clonal expansion was found to be among the lowest, especially among CD8+ T cells.

The trial excluded patients who had a history of autoimmune disease or were on systemic immunosuppression. In every dose cohort, peripheral blood was drawn for TCR sequencing at baseline, cycle 4 day 1, and cycle 7 day 1. Samples came from an open-label, multicenter, first-in-human phase I dose-escalation trial of ivuxolimab. Adults with locally advanced or metastatic melanoma, renal cell, hepatocellular, or head and neck squamous cell carcinoma were enrolled in the trial. Before TCR sequencing, CD4+ and CD8+ T cells were separately sorted from peripheral blood. To sequence the TCRbeta CDR3 region, genomic DNA was isolated from the sorted cells. TCRbeta CDR3 regions were sequenced using the immunoSEQ Assay. The immuneACCESS repertoire file appears here via TCRdb, limited to in-frame rearrangements. These files lack a portion of the clones; in checked studies, under half of the deficit traces to unresolved V genes, and the cause of the others is not known. A total of about 68,000 clones appear in this sample, 86% of them only once. The ten largest clonotypes hold approximately 6.9% of the sample.

The source of this sequence is an adult with an advanced solid tumor such as melanoma, head and neck, liver or kidney cancer. This material consisted of CD4+ or CD8+ T cells sorted from blood, taken in a trial of the OX40 agonist ivuxolimab.

For the CDR3, the sequence is CASSLARGVETQYF. The nucleotide sequence is given as TGTGCCAGCAGCTTAGCGCGTGGGGTAGAGACCCAGTACTTC. This chain is built from TRBV7-9 and TRBJ2-5; no confident D gene assignment can be made. The V and J ends are trimmed by 0 bases and 4 bases, leaving 9 bases between them. From the cysteine up to the phenylalanine, the CDR3 has a length of 14 residues. The entry retains the CDR3 DNA only, 42 bases that are in frame from base 1. Sequences SEHNR (CDR1) and FQNEAQ (CDR2) are obtained from the germline V gene (reference sequence).